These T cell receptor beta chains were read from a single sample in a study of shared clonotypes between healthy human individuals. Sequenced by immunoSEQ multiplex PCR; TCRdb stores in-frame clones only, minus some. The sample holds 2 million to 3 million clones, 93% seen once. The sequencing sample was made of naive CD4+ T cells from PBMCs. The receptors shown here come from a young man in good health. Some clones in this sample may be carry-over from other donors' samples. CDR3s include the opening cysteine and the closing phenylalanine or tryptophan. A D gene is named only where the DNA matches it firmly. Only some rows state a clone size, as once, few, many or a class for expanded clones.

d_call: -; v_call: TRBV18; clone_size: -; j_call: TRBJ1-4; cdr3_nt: TGTGCCAGCTCACTGAACTCCCCAGGGACTGCAACTAATGAAAAACTGTTTTTT; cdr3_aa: CASSLNSPGTATNEKLFF
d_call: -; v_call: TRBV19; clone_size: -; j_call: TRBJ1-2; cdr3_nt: TGTGCCAGCCTGAGTGAGAACTACACCTTC; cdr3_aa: CASLSENYTF
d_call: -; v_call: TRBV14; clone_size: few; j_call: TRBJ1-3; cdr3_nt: TGTGCCAGCATGACAGGTGGAGGAGGGACCATATATTTT; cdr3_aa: CASMTGGGGTIYF
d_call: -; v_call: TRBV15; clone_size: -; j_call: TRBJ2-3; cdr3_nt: TGTGCCACCAGCATCCGGAGGGATACGCAGTATTTT; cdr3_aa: CATSIRRDTQYF
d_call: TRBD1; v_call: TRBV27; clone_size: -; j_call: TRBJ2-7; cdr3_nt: TGTGCCAGCAGTAGAATGGACAGGTCCTACGAGCAGTACTTC; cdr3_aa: CASSRMDRSYEQYF
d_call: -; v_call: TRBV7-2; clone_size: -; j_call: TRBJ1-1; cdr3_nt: TGTGCCAGCAGCCAGACTGCGGGCAGGGGTAACACTGAAGCTTTCTTT; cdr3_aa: CASSQTAGRGNTEAFF
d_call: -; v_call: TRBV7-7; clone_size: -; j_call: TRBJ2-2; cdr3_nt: TGTGCCAGCAGCCCCGTTCGGTCCGTCGGGGAGCTGTTTTTT; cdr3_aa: CASSPVRSVGELFF
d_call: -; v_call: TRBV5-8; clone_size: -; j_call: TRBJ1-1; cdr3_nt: TGTGCCAGCAGCTGGGTAGGGGTTTCCAATGTGGACACTGAAGCTTTCTTT; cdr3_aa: CASSWVGVSNVDTEAFF
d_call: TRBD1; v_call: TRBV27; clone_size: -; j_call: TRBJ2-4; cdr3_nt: TGTGCCAGCATGAGACAGGGGTCCGGAAACATTCAGTACTTC; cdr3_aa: CASMRQGSGNIQYF
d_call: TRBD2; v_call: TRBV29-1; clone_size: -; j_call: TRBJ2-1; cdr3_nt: TGCAGCGTCCCTGGGGCTAGCGGGCTGAAATTCTACAATGAGCAGTTCTTC; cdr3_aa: CSVPGASGLKFYNEQFF
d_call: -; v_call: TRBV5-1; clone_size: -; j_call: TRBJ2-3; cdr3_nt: TGCGCCAGCAGCCCTACACCCCCCGGAGATACGCAGTATTTT; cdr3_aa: CASSPTPPGDTQYF
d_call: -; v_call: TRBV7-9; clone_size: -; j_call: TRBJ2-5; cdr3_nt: TGTGCCAGCAGCTTTCGGGGTGCAGAGACCCAGTACTTC; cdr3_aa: CASSFRGAETQYF
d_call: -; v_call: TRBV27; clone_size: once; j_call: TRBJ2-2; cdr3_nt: TGTGCCAGCAGTTTCTTCGCCCAGGGGAACACCGGGGAGCTGTTTTTT; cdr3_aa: CASSFFAQGNTGELFF
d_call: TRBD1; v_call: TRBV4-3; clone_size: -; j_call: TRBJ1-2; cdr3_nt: TGCGCCAGCAGCCAAGGGGCCGACAGGGAAAACTATGGCTACACCTTC; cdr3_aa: CASSQGADRENYGYTF
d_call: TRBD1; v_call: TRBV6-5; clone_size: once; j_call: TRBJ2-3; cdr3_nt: TGTGCCAGCAGGATGGACAGGGGGGATGAAGATACGCAGTATTTT; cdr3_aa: CASRMDRGDEDTQYF
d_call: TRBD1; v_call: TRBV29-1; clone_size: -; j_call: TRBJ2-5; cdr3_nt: TGCAGCCTGACAGGGGGGACAGGAGAGACCCAGTACTTC; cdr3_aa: CSLTGGTGETQYF
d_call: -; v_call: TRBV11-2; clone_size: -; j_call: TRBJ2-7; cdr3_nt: TGTGCCAGCAGCTTCTCCCAGGGAAGCTCCTACGAGCAGTACTTC; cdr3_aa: CASSFSQGSSYEQYF
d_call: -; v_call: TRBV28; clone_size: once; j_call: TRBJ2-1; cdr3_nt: TGTGCCAGCAGCCCCGGTTGGGAGGGGGACGTCAGTTTCTTC; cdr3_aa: CASSPGWEGDVSFF
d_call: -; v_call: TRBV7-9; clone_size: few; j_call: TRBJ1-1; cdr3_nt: TGTGCCAGCAGCTTGTGGGAACTCACTGAAGCTTTCTTT; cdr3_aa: CASSLWELTEAFF
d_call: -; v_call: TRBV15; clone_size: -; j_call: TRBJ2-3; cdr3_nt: TGTGCCACCAGCGTAAGACTAGTTCCTAGCACAGATACGCAGTATTTT; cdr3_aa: CATSVRLVPSTDTQYF
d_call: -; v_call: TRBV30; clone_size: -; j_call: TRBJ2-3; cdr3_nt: TGTGCCTGCGCGCAGGGGTATCCGGGAGATACGCAGTATTTT; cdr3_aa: CACAQGYPGDTQYF
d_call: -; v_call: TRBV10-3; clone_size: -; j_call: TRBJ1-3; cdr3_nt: TGTGCCATCAGCCCAGGACAGACTGGAAACACCATATATTTT; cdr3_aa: CAISPGQTGNTIYF
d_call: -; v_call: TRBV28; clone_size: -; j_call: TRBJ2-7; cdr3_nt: TGTGCCAGCAGAACCGGGACACCTACCTACGAGCAGTACTTC; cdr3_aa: CASRTGTPTYEQYF
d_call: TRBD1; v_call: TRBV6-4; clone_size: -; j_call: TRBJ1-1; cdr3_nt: TGTGCCAGCAAATCACAGGGGATGAACACTGAAGCTTTCTTT; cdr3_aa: CASKSQGMNTEAFF
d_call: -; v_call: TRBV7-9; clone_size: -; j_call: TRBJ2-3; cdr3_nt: TGTGCCAGCAGCTTTGGCGGTCGGGGGGATACGCAGTATTTT; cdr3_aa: CASSFGGRGDTQYF
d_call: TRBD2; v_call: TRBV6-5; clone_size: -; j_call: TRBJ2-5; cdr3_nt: TGTGCCAGCAGCCAACAACTAGCGCGCCAAGAGACCCAGTACTTC; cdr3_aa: CASSQQLARQETQYF
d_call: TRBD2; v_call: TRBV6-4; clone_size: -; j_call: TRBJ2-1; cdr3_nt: TGTGCCAGCAGTGACCACGTAGCGGGAGGGCCGGATGAGCAGTTCTTC; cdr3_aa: CASSDHVAGGPDEQFF
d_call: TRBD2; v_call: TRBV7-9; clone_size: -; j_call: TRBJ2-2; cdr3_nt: TGTGCCAGCAGCTTAGCCACTAGCGGGAGGGCGGCCGGGGAGCTGTTTTTT; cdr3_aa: CASSLATSGRAAGELFF
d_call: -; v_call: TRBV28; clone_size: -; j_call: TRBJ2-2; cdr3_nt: TGTGCCAGCAGTTTTAATCCGAACACCGGGGAGCTGTTTTTT; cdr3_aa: CASSFNPNTGELFF
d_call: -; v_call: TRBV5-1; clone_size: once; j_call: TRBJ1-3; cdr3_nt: TGCGCCAGCAGCTTAGGAACAGGGTTCTCTGGAAACACCATATATTTT; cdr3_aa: CASSLGTGFSGNTIYF